These 26 T cell receptor beta chains came from one sample sequenced in a study of vaccination effects on CD4 cells after COVID-19. ViraFEST expansion of antigen-specific CD4+ T cells with viral peptide pools preceded sequencing. Culturing for ten to eleven days preceded CD4+ T cell isolation. Each vaccine recipient was nucleocapsid antibody negative and had no prior SARS-CoV-2 infection. These receptors have no identified antigens. Produced via immunoSEQ multiplex PCR; TCRdb's table is partial and in-frame only. The sample holds under 30,000 clones, about 70% seen once. The sequenced sample was CD4+ T cells from PBMCs cultured with HCoV-NL63 spike peptides, obtained before COVID-19 vaccination. The origin of the receptors is a human donor who received a COVID-19 vaccine.

Only a few counts were recorded for this clone. V usage is TRBV10-3 and J usage is TRBJ1-1; TRBD1 might be the D (5 bases). The length of the CDR3 is 14 residues. Trimming removed 11 bases at V and 3 bases at J, with 19 bases between. The germline V gene has CDR1 ENHRY and CDR2 SYGVKD. The CDR3 coding sequence is TGTGCCCCTTATTACCCGGAAGGGGACACTGAAGCTTTCTTT. It translates to CAPYYPEGDTEAFF.

The rearrangement joins TRBV12-3 or TRBV12-4 to TRBJ1-5; D gene unclear. Trimming removed 1 base at V and 4 bases at J, with 5 bases between. The CDR3 loop spans 13 amino acids. CDR3 nucleotides: TGTGCCAGCAGTTTAGGACCGAATCAGCCCCAGCATTTT. Encoded protein: CASSLGPNQPQHF.

The chain links TRBV24-1 to TRBJ2-7, with 10 positions matching TRBD1. Germline V gene sequence: CDR1 KGHDR, CDR2 SFDVKD. V shed 9 bases and J 7 bases; nucleotides not matched to a gene: 8. The CDR3 is made up of 13 amino acids. The CDR3 spells CATGRTGGSEQYF. DNA of the CDR3: TGTGCCACCGGCCGGACAGGGGGGAGTGAGCAGTACTTC.

The chain is built from TRBV30 and TRBJ2-7; 8 nucleotides align to TRBD1. Germline CDR1 and CDR2: GTSNPN and SVGIG (reference sequence). J lost 2 bases, V lost 2 bases, and 14 bases had no gene match. This CDR3 is 17 amino acids long. CDR3 sequence reads: CAWSPYLRTGITYEQYF. In DNA, the CDR3 is TGTGCCTGGAGTCCATACTTAAGGACAGGGATCACCTACGAGCAGTACTTC.

J is TRBJ1-6 and V is TRBV30; 7 nucleotides align to TRBD1. The CDR3 sequence is 15 residues long. Unmatched junction bases numbered 4, after V lost 0 bases and J lost 5 bases. Germline V CDR1 and CDR2: GTSNPN, SVGIG (reference sequence). The CDR3 region is CAWSVGTANNSPLHF. In DNA form, the CDR3 reads TGTGCCTGGAGTGTAGGGACAGCAAATAATTCACCCCTCCACTTT.

This chain links TRBV9 with TRBJ2-2, with D tentatively TRBD2 (5 bases). The CDR3 runs 15 residues. V gave up 4 bases and J gave up 7 bases, with 17 bases separating them. Germline CDR1 is SGDLS and CDR2 is YYNGEE. The CDR3 region has the DNA TGTGCCAGCAGCCCTTCGGTAACCCGGGGCGGGGAGCTGTTTTTT. This codes for CASSPSVTRGGELFF.

V is TRBV29-1 and J is TRBJ2-3; no clear D. Germline V CDR1 and CDR2: SQVTM, ANQGSEA. The CDR3 has 11 residues. V lost 4 bases and J lost 3, with 5 bases in between. This chain's CDR3 is CSVVATDTQYF. In DNA, the CDR3 is TGCAGCGTTGTCGCAACAGATACGCAGTATTTT.

CDR3 residues: CATHRLRSANSPLHF. DNA for the CDR3: TGTGCCACCCACCGACTCAGGTCGGCGAATTCACCCCTCCACTTT. The chain carries TRBV7-2 and TRBJ1-6; D unclear. Germline CDR1 is SGHTA and CDR2 is FQGNSA. Deletions cut 10 bases from V and 7 bases from J, with 20 bases between. The CDR3 runs to 15 residues.

In this sample, this clone turned up a few times. V is TRBV11-2 and J is TRBJ1-2; D is perhaps TRBD1 (5 bases). V dropped 0 bases and J dropped 0 bases, with 8 bases sitting between them. The germline gives CDR1 SGHAT, CDR2 FQNNGV. The CDR3 runs 15 residues. The CDR3 reads CASSLEAGTNYGYTF. CDR3 coding DNA: TGTGCCAGCAGCTTAGAGGCAGGGACTAACTATGGCTACACCTTC.

There are a few counts of this clone. This chain links TRBV6-5 with TRBJ2-2; 7 bases are a match to TRBD1. CDR3 length: 15 amino acids. Trimming at V came to 4 bases and at J to 3 bases, leaving 5 bases not matched to a gene. Germline CDR1 reads MNHEY; CDR2 reads SVGAGI. The CDR3 reads CASSSRQGHTGELFF. Here the CDR3 DNA reads TGTGCCAGCAGTTCACGACAGGGTCACACCGGGGAGCTGTTTTTT.

This chain connects TRBV6-4 to TRBJ2-7, with 10 bases that match TRBD1. The germline V gene encodes CDR1 MRHNA and CDR2 SNTAGT. J gave up 1 base and V 8 bases, and 11 bases lay outside the gene matches. This CDR3 region has 16 residues. The CDR3 is CASGTGARRLSYEQYF. As DNA, the CDR3 is TGTGCCAGCGGGACAGGGGCCCGCCGGTTGTCCTACGAGCAGTACTTC.

This clone was seen more than once but under ten times. This sequence joins TRBV19 and TRBJ1-4; 7 bases map to TRBD1. Germline V gene sequence: CDR1 LNHDA, CDR2 SQIVND (reference sequence). This CDR3 has 15 residues. With V trimmed by 5 bases and J by 5 bases, 8 bases remained unmatched. Written as DNA, the CDR3 is TGTGCCAGTAGTGATACCGGGACAGCGAATGAAAAACTGTTTTTT. As protein: CASSDTGTANEKLFF.

V is TRBV4-1 and J is TRBJ1-2; TRBD1 might be the D (5 bases). CDR1 is MGHRA and CDR2 is YSYEKL in the germline V gene. The germline V and J ends were trimmed by 2 bases and 3 bases, with 7 bases remaining between them. The CDR3 is 13 residues long. CDR3 in DNA: TGCGCCAGCAGCCAACAGGGTGACTATGGCTACACCTTC. As protein: CASSQQGDYGYTF.

This chain links TRBV4-1 with TRBJ2-7; 7 bases are shared with TRBD2. Germline V gene data show CDR1 as MGHRA and CDR2 as YSYEKL. CDR3 length: 19 amino acids. Trimming took 2 bases from V and 3 from J; bases not matched to a gene: 19. DNA of the CDR3: TGCGCCAGCAGCCAAATTCCCACCCTGGGGAGGGGCGCCTACTACGAGCAGTACTTC. It yields the protein CASSQIPTLGRGAYYEQYF.

This clone appeared many times. This sequence joins TRBV2 and TRBJ2-1; 12 nucleotides align to TRBD2. Germline CDR1 reads SNHLY; CDR2 reads FYNNEI. V trimming: 6 bases; J trimming: 5 bases; junction bases outside the gene matches: 8. This CDR3 comprises 16 residues. The CDR3 DNA reads as TGTGCCAGCAGCTACCAACTAGCGGGGGGTAACAATGAGCAGTTCTTC. Residues: CASSYQLAGGNNEQFF.

Points on this clone: One end of the junction varies from germline; a read error may be responsible. The chain recombines TRBV7-7 with TRBJ2-5, with TRBD2 as a possible D gene (6 bases). Germline-derived CDR1 and CDR2 are SSHAT and FNYEAQ (reference sequence). The CDR3 is 14 amino acids. The CDR3 region has the DNA TGTGCTAGCAGCTTATATGAGGGACTAGAGACCCAGTACTTC. It yields the protein CASSLYEGLETQYF.

The chain links TRBV28 to TRBJ1-2; 10 bases line up with TRBD1. Germline V gives CDR1 MDHEN, CDR2 SYDVKM. V dropped 5 bases and J dropped 5; count of bases not matched to a gene: 5. The CDR3 loop spans 14 amino acids. In DNA, the CDR3 is TGTGCCAGCAGTCAGGGACAGGGGTTGTATGGCTACACCTTC. Protein: CASSQGQGLYGYTF.

This chain connects TRBV2 to TRBJ1-2, with TRBD1 matching 8 bases. CDR3 length: 13 residues. J was trimmed by 4 bases and V by 4 bases; bases with no gene match: 2. CDR1 and CDR2 from the germline V gene are SNHLY and FYNNEI. In DNA form, the CDR3 reads TGTGCCAGCAGTGGGGACAGGACCTATGGCTACACCTTC. It translates to CASSGDRTYGYTF.

This clone was seen more than once but under ten times. The chain links TRBV3-1 (or the pseudogene TRBV3-2) to TRBJ1-1, with D maybe TRBD1 (5 bases). Trimming left V 4 bases short and J 3 bases short, with 9 bases between. Germline values: CDR1 LGHDT, CDR2 YNNKEL (reference sequence). The CDR3 extends over 13 amino acids. DNA of the CDR3: TGTGCCAGCAGCCCGCAAGGGGACACTGAAGCTTTCTTT. Its protein product is CASSPQGDTEAFF.

The chain joins TRBV30 to TRBJ1-2; D not resolved. The CDR3 is 11 residues long. Germline lookup yields CDR1 GTSNPN and CDR2 SVGIG (reference sequence). V lost 4 bases and J 7 bases, leaving 10 bases between the germline ends. CDR3 nucleotides: TGTGCCTGGACTCAACCGCGTGGCTACACCTTC. It yields the protein CAWTQPRGYTF.

The V call is TRBV7-2, the J call TRBJ2-1; D is ambiguous. The CDR3 extends over 14 amino acids. Germline-derived CDR1 and CDR2 are SGHTA and FQGNSA. The germline V and J ends were trimmed by 4 bases and 5 bases, with 12 bases remaining between them. CDR3 coding DNA: TGTGCCAGCAGCTCCCCAGGCCATCACAATGAGCAGTTCTTC. Translating gives CASSSPGHHNEQFF. The whole variable domain, filled in from reference TRBV7-2 and TRBJ2-1, reads GAGVSQSPSNKVTEKGKDVELRCDPISGHTALYWYRQSLGQGLEFLIYFQGNSAPDKSGLPSDRFSAERTGGSVSTLTIQRTQQEDSAVYLCASSSPGHHNEQFFGPGTRLTVL.

The CDR3 here is CASSLRETYEQYF. Written as DNA, the CDR3 is TGTGCCAGCAGCCTCAGGGAAACCTACGAGCAGTACTTC. This chain links TRBV27 with TRBJ2-7, with D tentatively TRBD1 (5 bases). Germline values: CDR1 MNHEY, CDR2 SMNVEV (reference sequence). Trimming took 6 bases from V and 2 from J, leaving 11 bases between them. This CDR3 comprises 13 residues.

The V gene is TRBV10-3, the J gene TRBJ1-5; no firm D call. Trimming took off 0 bases at V and 9 bases at J, with 18 bases between the two ends. The CDR3 is made up of 16 amino acids. The germline CDR1 and CDR2 sequences are ENHRY and SYGVKD. This chain's CDR3 is CAISESGNILSAPQHF. The CDR3 DNA reads as TGTGCCATCAGTGAGTCCGGTAACATCCTAAGCGCGCCCCAGCATTTT.

This rearrangement joins TRBV25-1 to TRBJ1-4; 10 bases match TRBD1. Looked up from germline, CDR1 is MGHDK and CDR2 is SYGVNS. V trimming: 5 bases; J trimming: 8 bases; junction bases outside the gene matches: 14. CDR3 length: 17 amino acids. CDR3 sequence reads: CASSIRDRGEPGEKLFF. Here the CDR3 DNA reads TGTGCCAGCAGTATCCGGGACAGGGGAGAACCAGGGGAAAAACTGTTTTTT.

V gene TRBV5-1 combines with J gene TRBJ1-4; D ambiguous. Trimming took 3 bases from V and 0 from J, leaving 12 bases between them. This CDR3 has 16 amino acids. In germline, CDR1 is SGHRS, CDR2 YFSETQ. The CDR3 protein is CASSSGGSTTNEKLFF. For the CDR3, the DNA is TGCGCCAGCAGCTCGGGAGGGTCTACAACTAATGAAAAACTGTTTTTT.

The genes are TRBV2 and TRBJ1-1, with a weak D call TRBD1 (5 bases). Germline V gene lookup returns CDR1 SNHLY and CDR2 FYNNEI. CDR3 size: 15 residues. Trimming left V 2 bases short and J 10 bases short, with 20 bases between. CDR3 nucleotide sequence: TGTGCCAGCAGTGAACTGGGGTCCGGCATCCAGGGAGCTTTCTTT. Its protein is CASSELGSGIQGAFF.